A single sample is the source of the 9 T cell receptor beta chains below, sequenced in a study of blood T cell repertoires in COVID-19. Assay: immunoSEQ multiplex PCR; the TCRdb copy retains only in-frame clones and omits some. This table holds tens of thousands of clones, over 65% found once. Material for sequencing was peripheral blood. These receptors all stem from a human donor in a cohort sampled during active COVID-19.

The rearrangement joins TRBV28 to TRBJ2-4; TRBD2 aligns across 7 bases. In germline, CDR1 is MDHEN, CDR2 SYDVKM. The CDR3 has 15 residues. V shed 7 bases and J 0 bases; nucleotides not matched to a gene: 6. CDR3 amino acids: CASTKGGLAKNIQYF. The CDR3 region has the DNA TGTGCCAGCACCAAGGGAGGGCTAGCCAAAAACATTCAGTACTTC.

A single count supports this clone. The V and J genes are TRBV4-2 and TRBJ2-5; 8 bases are a match to TRBD2. The length of the CDR3 is 15 residues. The V segment lost 1 base and the J segment 5 bases; nucleotides outside the gene matches: 6. Germline values: CDR1 LGHNA, CDR2 YNFKEQ. CDR3 in DNA: TGTGCCAGCAGCCAAGCGGCGGGGGGCTCTGAGACCCAGTACTTC. Translated: CASSQAAGGSETQYF.

Comments on this clone: A read error may account for a junction end that differs from germline. The J gene is TRBJ1-2, the V gene TRBV7-9; D ambiguous. The germline V gene has CDR1 SEHNR and CDR2 FQNEAQ (reference sequence). This CDR3 has 10 amino acids. The CDR3 region has the DNA TGTGCCAGCAGCCTACAGCCTCAGGACTTC. Residues: CASSLQPQDF. Based on the CDR3 plus reference TRBV7-9 and TRBJ1-2, the full variable domain is DTGVSQNPRHKITKRGQNVTFRCDPISEHNRLYWYRQTLGQGPEFLTYFQNEAQLEKSRLLSDRFSAERPKGSFSTLEIQRTEQGDSAMYLCASSLQPQDFGSGTRLTVV.

This clone was recorded only once. The rearrangement links TRBV19 to TRBJ2-4; maybe TRBD1 (6 bases). Trimming pared 5 bases from V and 3 bases from J, leaving 20 bases between. This CDR3 has 17 amino acids. Germline lookup yields CDR1 LNHDA and CDR2 SQIVND (reference sequence). The CDR3 protein is CASSARQAPKGKNIQYF. DNA for the CDR3: TGTGCCAGTAGTGCCAGACAGGCCCCAAAGGGCAAAAACATTCAGTACTTC.

The V and J genes are TRBV4-1 and TRBJ2-7, with 10 bases identical to TRBD2. Trimming cost V 0 bases and J 3 bases; bases outside gene matches: 2. Germline CDR1 reads MGHRA; CDR2 reads YSYEKL. This CDR3 comprises 15 residues. The CDR3 coding sequence is TGCGCCAGCAGCCAAGATAGGACTAGCGGCTACGAGCAGTACTTC. This codes for CASSQDRTSGYEQYF.

The chain carries TRBV7-2 and TRBJ2-7; 8 nucleotides line up with TRBD2. The CDR3 extends over 17 amino acids. The germline V gene has CDR1 SGHTA and CDR2 FQGNSA. With V trimmed by 1 base and J by 0 bases, 8 bases remained unmatched. CDR3 DNA: TGTGCCAGCAGCTTAGGCCTAGCGGGCCTAAGCTCCTACGAGCAGTACTTC. Protein: CASSLGLAGLSSYEQYF.

The V call is TRBV6-5, the J call TRBJ2-2; 12 nucleotides align to TRBD2. There are 15 residues in the CDR3. V lost 8 bases, J lost 4 bases, and 5 bases stayed unmatched. Germline CDR1 MNHEY, CDR2 SVGAGI. In nucleotides, the CDR3 is TGTGCCAGCGTTTTGACTAGCGGGAGCACCGGGGAGCTGTTTTTT. Residues: CASVLTSGSTGELFF.

This chain links TRBV6-5 with TRBJ1-6, with TRBD1 matching over 9 bases. CDR1 is MNHEY, CDR2 SVGAGI, per germline. Trimming cost V 0 bases and J 8 bases; bases outside gene matches: 5. There are 16 residues in the CDR3. The CDR3 is CASSYSGTGWDSPLHF. CDR3 in DNA: TGTGCCAGCAGTTACTCGGGGACAGGGTGGGATTCACCCCTCCACTTT.

The chain joins TRBV28 to TRBJ1-3; 7 nucleotides agree with TRBD1. V lost 2 bases, J lost 0 bases, and 4 bases stayed unmatched. The germline CDR1 and CDR2 sequences are MDHEN and SYDVKM. CDR3 length equals 16 residues. This chain's CDR3 is CASSLQGDNSGNTIYF. CDR3 bases: TGTGCCAGCAGTTTACAGGGGGACAACTCTGGAAACACCATATATTTT.